This entry features one T cell receptor beta chain sequence. The sample belongs to a study of blood T cell repertoires in COVID-19. Study overall: The samples span acute and convalescent COVID-19 from the United States, Italy and Spain. Nucleic acid was either cDNA or gDNA, and it came from T cells, B-cell-depleted T cells, or PBMCs.

Original processing notes: Counts of nucleated cells, estimated from reference gene primer amplification, were obtained. Sequenced by immunoSEQ multiplex PCR; TCRdb stores in-frame clones only, minus some. That table supplies the V and J calls and clone size; D and trimming were determined from the DNA. The data hold a few hundred thousand clones, with roughly 84% observed a single time. The CDR3 spans 14 residues. CDR1 SGHVS and CDR2 FNYEAQ come from the germline V gene. Germline trimming cut 5 bases from V and 7 bases from J; bases unmatched to any gene: 5. The chain uses TRBV7-6 and TRBJ1-4; TRBD1 agrees at 9 bases. Sequencing was performed on peripheral blood. The receptor comes from a woman aged 40 to 50 who had recovered from COVID-19. The CDR3 loop is CASSGTTGGEKLFF. The CDR3 bases are TGTGCCAGCAGCGGAACGACAGGGGGTGAAAAACTGTTTTTT.